A single T cell receptor beta chain is shown here with its context. What it binds is unknown. Sample time point: patch test 3, about 24 weeks after DPC sensitization. The treatment: therapeutic diphenylcyclopropenone sensitization with weekly scalp DPC. Trimming at V came to 4 bases and at J to 11 bases, leaving 13 bases not matched to a gene. CDR3 length: 14 amino acids. Germline assignment: CDR1 SGHTA and CDR2 FQGNSA. This sample stems from a study of human T cells and chemical hapten exposure. Overall study context: For the roughly 25-week duration of the study, patients were given weekly doses of diphenylcyclopropenone on the scalp. TCR yield per sample varied, mainly due to pooled library volumes.

TCRdb reprocessed the RACE reads with MiXCR, giving one entry per CDR3 protein. The sample shows 100,000 to 120,000 distinct CDR3 sequences, nearly 35% of them seen only once. Findings of the study overall: Alopecia was present in the donors, so their immune response may differ from healthy people's. Compared with pre-sensitization or healthy control sets, expanded TCRs clustered more.

The sample was whole blood, taken in connection with sensitization to the hapten diphenylcyclopropenone (DPC). V is TRBV7-2 and J is TRBJ1-2; 7 bases map to TRBD1. This TCR was recovered from a man in his forties with alopecia areata. Some clones in this sample may be carry-over from other donors' samples. The CDR3: CASSSGQRIKAYTF. For the CDR3, the DNA is TGTGCCAGCAGCTCGGGACAGCGCATAAAGGCTTACACCTTC.